This T cell receptor beta chain appears in the sequencing data of a study of blood T cell repertoires in COVID-19 (dated by TCRdb to 2020 to 2022). Background for the entire study: Samples from collaborators originated in the United States, Italy and Spain and spanned both the acute and convalescent phases of COVID-19. The material from the prospective study consisted of cDNA or gDNA derived from T cells, B-cell-depleted T cells, or PBMCs. Deeply sampled blood TCRbeta repertoires from subjects exposed to, actively infected with, or recovered from COVID-19 were included in the dataset. The repertoires were released in a freely available public database meant as a resource for research on the immune response to SARS-CoV-2. The samples were drawn from the first 160 participants of the ongoing ImmuneRACE study and from 1,254 subjects provided by 6 global collaborators. A de-identified subject ID, COVID-19 status, age in years and sex were almost always included in the sample metadata. Where available, HLA class I and class II types were taken from metadata supplied by the sample provider and were not determined by assay-based typing. Overall results and qualifications from the work: The amount of clinical and demographic metadata varied by source and participant and was provided uncurated.

Notes on this clone: No antigen is known for it. There are no base qualities to consult, and no much larger clone falls within one base.

Relative to germline, V is missing 6 bases and J is missing 3 bases, with 5 bases of the junction outside any gene match. Taken from the germline V gene (reference sequence), the CDR1 and CDR2 loops are MNHNY and SVGAGI. Including the terminal cysteine and phenylalanine, the CDR3 comprises 14 residues. Left in the record is the CDR3 DNA by itself, 42 bases read in frame from the first base. The immunoSEQ Assay, a bias-controlled multiplex PCR, was used to amplify TCRbeta CDR3 regions from genomic DNA. The authors' pipeline ran thus. Nucleated cell counts per sample were estimated from amplification of reference gene primers within the assay. To quantify the absolute abundance of each unique TCRbeta CDR3 rearrangement, sequence reads were collapsed and filtered. For each sample, productive Simpson clonality was calculated as the square root of Simpson's diversity index across productive rearrangements. Here the immuneACCESS table is served through TCRdb, limited to in-frame sequences with V and J called. Missing clones are a known gap in these copies; in checked studies unresolved V genes cover under half, and the rest lacks a known reason. D and trimming come from the DNA, and the V and J calls and clone size come from that table. The sample table contains nearly 60,000 clones; only one count was recorded for roughly 90% of them. The ten biggest clones cover around an eighth of the sample.

Collaborating institutions collected whole blood in K2EDTA tubes following their own protocols. For TCRbeta analysis, collaborators shipped samples in one of three forms: frozen whole blood, isolated PBMCs, or DNA extracted from either of those sample types. Sequencing used peripheral blood. The receptor comes from a man in his sixties with active COVID-19. The sequence links TRBV6-6 to TRBJ2-5; the junction holds 9 bases that match TRBD2. The sequenced DNA: TGTGCCAGCAGGGGCGGGGGGGCGAAAGAGACCCAGTACTTC. The resulting protein is CASRGGGAKETQYF.